These 30 T cell receptor beta chains originate from one sample sequenced in a study of spatial heterogeneity in lung cancer. The time point was: sample taken at primary tumor resection. One entry per CDR3 protein results from TCRdb running MiXCR on the 5' RACE reads. The top ten hold around 10% of the sample, which has more than 45,000 distinct CDR3 sequences, about 5.8% seen once. This sample comprised PBMCs, obtained at surgery. The receptors were gathered from a male donor with early-stage non-small cell lung cancer.

V usage is TRBV29-1 and J usage is TRBJ2-7; possibly TRBD2 for D (5 bases). Germline V lookup: CDR1 SQVTM, CDR2 ANQGSEA. CDR3 length: 15 amino acids. Trimming took off 4 bases at V and 4 bases at J, with 20 bases between the two ends. Written as DNA, the CDR3 is TGCAGCGTTGCCCACGTCTCGGGGAGTCCATACGAGCAGTACTTC. Its translation: CSVAHVSGSPYEQYF.

This clonotype has a handful of counts. A much larger clone lies one base from this, so it may be a read error. The rearrangement uses TRBV6-5 and TRBJ2-5; no definite D call. The CDR3 has 12 amino acids. Per the germline V gene, CDR1 is MNHEY and CDR2 is SVGAGI. Deletions cut 2 bases from V and 5 bases from J, with 6 bases between. This chain's CDR3 is CASSYTHETQYF. The CDR3 bases are TGTGCCAGCAGTTACACCCACGAGACCCAGTACTTC.

This clonotype was detected ten times or more. The rearrangement joins TRBV20-1 to TRBJ2-4; D ambiguous. V was cut by 3 bases and J by 0 bases, with 6 bases left in between. The CDR3 consists of 13 residues. Germline V gene data show CDR1 as DFQATT and CDR2 as SNEGSKA (reference sequence). CDR3 bases: TGCAGTGCTAGGATGATAGCCAAAAACATTCAGTACTTC. Its translation: CSARMIAKNIQYF.

This clonotype has a count of ten or more. The chain recombines TRBV6-1 with TRBJ2-5, with a weak D call TRBD2 (5 bases). V lost 3 bases to trimming and J lost 6 bases, with 11 bases between them. This CDR3 spans 13 amino acids. Germline values: CDR1 MNHNS, CDR2 SASEGT. Here the CDR3 DNA reads TGTGCCAGCAGTGAGGGCACGGGAAAGACCCAGTACTTC. Amino acid sequence: CASSEGTGKTQYF.

The sample holds many counts of this clonotype. The CDR3 region is CSAKQGGQPQHF. CDR3 bases: TGCAGTGCTAAACAGGGAGGCCAGCCCCAGCATTTT. The chain links TRBV20-1 to TRBJ1-5, with D maybe TRBD1 (6 bases). Germline loops: CDR1 DFQATT, CDR2 SNEGSKA (reference sequence). This CDR3 is 12 amino acids long. Between the trimmed V and J ends, which lost 4 bases and 7 bases, there was a span of 11 bases.

The sample holds a few counts of this clonotype. The CDR3 nucleotides are TGTGCCAGCAGTTCAGGGGGGTACTGGAGCCACGAGTTCCCAGATACGCAGTATTTT. Translating gives CASSSGGYWSHEFPDTQYF. V is TRBV6-2 or TRBV6-3 and J is TRBJ2-3, with D maybe TRBD1 (7 bases). Looked up from germline, CDR1 is MNHEY and CDR2 is SVGEGT. Trimming took 4 bases from V and 4 from J, leaving 27 bases between them. The CDR3 covers 19 residues.

This clonotype was observed many times. This sequence joins TRBV7-9 and TRBJ2-1; TRBD2 aligns across 8 bases. The CDR3 is 15 residues long. V was clipped by 3 bases and J by 4 bases; unmatched bases: 5. CDR1 is SEHNR, CDR2 FQNEAQ, per germline (reference sequence). The CDR3 loop is CASSFTSGPYNEQFF. The CDR3 DNA is TGTGCCAGCAGCTTTACTAGCGGACCATACAATGAGCAGTTCTTC.

Many counts were recorded for this clonotype. The J gene is TRBJ2-3, the V gene TRBV2; D may be TRBD2 (6 bases). The V end lost 2 bases, the J end lost 7 bases, and 7 bases lay between the germline ends. This CDR3 has 12 amino acids. Germline CDR1 is SNHLY and CDR2 is FYNNEI. CDR3 in DNA: TGTGCCAGCAGTGAACGGGAGTATACGCAGTATTTT. Its protein is CASSEREYTQYF.

This clonotype was seen at least ten times. J is TRBJ2-2 and V is TRBV9; TRBD2 might be the D (5 bases). Trimming stripped 3 bases from V and 1 base from J, with 13 bases between. Germline V gives CDR1 SGDLS, CDR2 YYNGEE. The CDR3 sequence is 16 residues long. The CDR3 bases are TGTGCCAGCAGCGGAGGGCTAGCAGTGAACACCGGGGAGCTGTTTTTT. Protein sequence: CASSGGLAVNTGELFF.

This clonotype occurred many times. The chain employs TRBV5-1 and TRBJ2-7; D may be TRBD1 (6 bases). This CDR3 spans 13 amino acids. In germline, CDR1 is SGHRS, CDR2 YFSETQ. V was trimmed by 3 bases and J by 6 bases, leaving 13 bases between them. DNA of the CDR3: TGCGCCAGCAGCTCATACAGGGAATCCGAGCAGTACTTC. It encodes CASSSYRESEQYF.

This clonotype was seen repeatedly, ten times or more. The chain carries TRBV7-3 and TRBJ2-2; unclear D gene. V lost 2 bases, J lost 0 bases, and 10 bases lay in between. Germline-derived CDR1 and CDR2 are SGHTA and FQGTGA. The CDR3 has 16 amino acids. CDR3 residues: CASSLEGSSNTGELFF. The CDR3 DNA follows: TGTGCCAGCAGCTTAGAAGGCTCCTCGAACACCGGGGAGCTGTTTTTT.

This clonotype has at least ten counts. The chain couples TRBV20-1 to TRBJ1-4; the D gene is possibly TRBD1 (5 bases). Trimming took off 4 bases at V and 12 bases at J, with 18 bases between the two ends. Germline V CDR1 and CDR2: DFQATT, SNEGSKA (reference sequence). The CDR3 is 13 residues long. The DNA of the CDR3 is TGCAGTGCTATGACAGCAACGGGAGGAGAACTGTTTTTT. This encodes CSAMTATGGELFF.

This clonotype was seen many times. The chain combines TRBV2 with TRBJ2-3; D uncertain. V was shortened by 4 bases and J by 2 bases, with 10 bases between the two germline ends. Germline V CDR1 and CDR2: SNHLY, FYNNEI. The CDR3 has 14 amino acids. The CDR3 coding sequence is TGTGCCAGCAGTGTAACACAGCCCACAGATACGCAGTATTTT. It translates to CASSVTQPTDTQYF.

This clonotype was recorded many times. The chain links TRBV20-1 to TRBJ2-1, with 14 bases lining up with TRBD2. The CDR3 length is 13 residues. The trim removed 5 bases at V and 8 bases at J, leaving 2 bases unmatched. Germline CDR1 and CDR2: DFQATT and SNEGSKA (reference sequence). CDR3 in DNA: TGCAGTGCTGGGACTAGCGGGAGAGATGAGCAGTTCTTC. This codes for CSAGTSGRDEQFF.

This clonotype was seen ten or more times. The chain carries TRBV10-2 and TRBJ2-7; 8 nucleotides line up with TRBD2. Germline CDR1 and CDR2: WSHSY and SAAADI. With V trimmed by 2 bases and J by 2 bases, 2 bases remained unmatched. The CDR3 extends over 14 amino acids. CDR3 in amino acids: CASSEPGLAYEQYF. The DNA of the CDR3 is TGCGCCAGCAGTGAGCCGGGACTAGCCTACGAGCAGTACTTC.

This clonotype was recorded at least ten times. The rearrangement joins TRBV29-1 to TRBJ1-2; the D is unclear. Germline V gene lookup returns CDR1 SQVTM and CDR2 ANQGSEA. This CDR3 comprises 13 residues. Trimming cost V 4 bases and J 2 bases, with 11 bases left between them. The CDR3, as DNA: TGCAGCGTTGCCTCTACCAGAAACTATGGCTACACCTTC. Amino acids: CSVASTRNYGYTF.

The rearrangement joins TRBV10-3 to TRBJ2-1; TRBD1 or TRBD2 may be the D gene (7 bases each). Germline V gene data show CDR1 as ENHRY and CDR2 as SYGVKD. This CDR3 region has 16 residues. V shed 0 bases and J shed 3 bases, with 12 bases lying between them. The CDR3 spells CAISESGGGYYNEQFF. CDR3 DNA sequence: TGTGCCATCAGTGAGTCGGGAGGGGGCTACTACAATGAGCAGTTCTTC.

Notes on this clonotype: This may arise from a read error, as a much more abundant clone is one base away. The missing conserved phenylalanine or tryptophan at the end of this CDR3 makes a read error likely. V and J are TRBV5-6 and TRBJ2-1; D gene unclear. From germline, CDR1 is SGHDT and CDR2 YYEEEE. V gave up 0 bases and J gave up 3 bases, with 10 bases separating them. CDR3 length: 15 amino acids. CDR3 in amino acids: CASSLVAKNYNEQFL. DNA of the CDR3: TGTGCCAGCAGCTTGGTTGCGAAGAACTACAATGAGCAGTTCTTA.

This clonotype was counted ten times or more. The gene calls are TRBV20-1 and TRBJ2-5; D ambiguous. The CDR3 has 12 amino acids. CDR1 DFQATT and CDR2 SNEGSKA come from the germline V gene (reference sequence). V was shortened by 3 bases and J by 9 bases, with 14 bases between the two germline ends. The CDR3 DNA follows: TGCAGTGCTAGGTTGCCCGGGCGAGCCCAGTACTTC. Protein: CSARLPGRAQYF.

This clonotype was found many times. This chain uses TRBV7-3 with TRBJ2-4, with TRBD1 matching over 7 bases. The CDR3 contains 13 residues. Trimming took 4 bases from V and 9 from J; bases not matched to a gene: 6. CDR1 is SGHTA and CDR2 is FQGTGA in the germline V gene. CDR3 bases: TGTGCCAGCAGCTCAAACAGGGGTAGCATTCAGTACTTC. It yields the protein CASSSNRGSIQYF.

Many counts were recorded for this clonotype. The rearrangement links TRBV4-3 to TRBJ1-4, with D perhaps TRBD1 (6 bases). Germline CDR1 reads LGHNA; CDR2 reads YSLEER. Deletions cut 4 bases from V and 6 bases from J, with 15 bases between. This CDR3 comprises 15 residues. Here the CDR3 DNA reads TGCGCCAGCAGCCCAGGGGTGGGAGGCTATGAAAAACTGTTTTTT. It encodes CASSPGVGGYEKLFF.

This clonotype has ten or more counts. The chain couples TRBV9 to TRBJ1-1; a possible D gene is TRBD1 (5 bases). This CDR3 comprises 15 residues. CDR1 is SGDLS, CDR2 YYNGEE, per germline. The germline V and J ends were trimmed by 2 bases and 6 bases, with 17 bases remaining between them. CDR3 in amino acids: CASSVSGEGSPEAFF. The CDR3 DNA reads TGTGCCAGCAGCGTCAGTGGGGAGGGGTCTCCTGAAGCTTTCTTT.

This clonotype was seen at least ten times. The chain recombines TRBV6-2 or TRBV6-3 with TRBJ1-2; D is uncertain. Germline V gene data show CDR1 as MNHEY and CDR2 as SVGEGT. The CDR3 extends over 12 amino acids. Trimming cost V 8 bases and J 1 base, with 8 bases left between them. CDR3 region: CASGLFNYGYTF. The CDR3 nucleotides are TGTGCCAGCGGACTGTTTAACTATGGCTACACCTTC.

This clonotype appeared many times. This chain connects TRBV10-3 to TRBJ1-6; D is unclear. Trimming removed 4 bases at V and 5 bases at J, with 15 bases between. CDR1 and CDR2 from the germline V gene are ENHRY and SYGVKD. This CDR3 contains 16 residues. CDR3 bases: TGTGCCATCAGTGGGGTTATAGGACGGAATAATTCACCCCTCCACTTT. Its protein is CAISGVIGRNNSPLHF.

By share, this clonotype counts as medium-sized. This chain joins TRBV20-1 and TRBJ2-7, with TRBD2 matching over 10 bases. The CDR3 is 13 amino acids. Germline-derived CDR1 and CDR2 are DFQATT and SNEGSKA (reference sequence). V lost 1 base and J lost 7; bases outside the gene matches: 4. The chain's CDR3 is CSARGLAGLEQYF. In DNA, the CDR3 is TGCAGTGCTAGAGGACTAGCGGGTCTGGAGCAGTACTTC.

V is TRBV20-1 and J is TRBJ2-1, with a possible D match to TRBD2 (5 bases). Trimming stripped 0 bases from V and 0 bases from J, with 9 bases between. The CDR3 is 15 residues long. The germline CDR1 and CDR2 sequences are DFQATT and SNEGSKA (reference sequence). The CDR3 DNA reads as TGCAGTGCTAGAGAGGGCGGAGGCTCCTACAATGAGCAGTTCTTC. It is translated as CSAREGGGSYNEQFF.

As regards this clonotype: This could be a read error, since a much larger clone is one nucleotide away. The chain uses TRBV18 and TRBJ1-1; D may be TRBD1 (6 bases). CDR1 is KGHSH, CDR2 LQKENI, per germline. The CDR3 length is 16 residues. With 5 bases removed from V and 3 bases from J, the gap between germline ends came to 19 bases. Here the CDR3 DNA reads TGTGCCAGCTCATCCAAGCCACAGGGATATGACACTGAAGCTTTCTTT. Its protein product is CASSSKPQGYDTEAFF.

Ten or more counts support this clonotype. The chain links TRBV5-1 to TRBJ2-1; 8 bases are shared with TRBD2. The CDR3 spans 13 residues. J was trimmed by 10 bases and V by 2 bases; bases with no gene match: 5. Germline CDR1 is SGHRS and CDR2 is YFSETQ. The DNA of the CDR3 is TGCGCCAGCAGCTTAGCGGGAGTAGGCGAGCAGTTCTTC. It codes for CASSLAGVGEQFF.

This clonotype was seen many times. The chain combines TRBV4-3 with TRBJ2-1; 13 positions match TRBD2. CDR1 and CDR2 from the germline V gene are LGHNA and YSLEER. V lost 4 bases to trimming and J lost 5 bases; unmatched junction nucleotides: 2. The CDR3 covers 15 residues. In DNA form, the CDR3 reads TGCGCCAGCAGCCCCGGGACTAGCGGGAACAATGAGCAGTTCTTC. Protein sequence: CASSPGTSGNNEQFF.

The chain joins TRBV6-6 to TRBJ2-3, with D unclear. CDR3 length equals 13 residues. The germline V gene encodes CDR1 MNHNY and CDR2 SVGAGI (reference sequence). The germline V and J ends were trimmed by 0 bases and 0 bases, with 1 base remaining between them. CDR3 amino acids: CASSYSSTDTQYF. CDR3 DNA sequence: TGTGCCAGCAGTTACTCCAGCACAGATACGCAGTATTTT.